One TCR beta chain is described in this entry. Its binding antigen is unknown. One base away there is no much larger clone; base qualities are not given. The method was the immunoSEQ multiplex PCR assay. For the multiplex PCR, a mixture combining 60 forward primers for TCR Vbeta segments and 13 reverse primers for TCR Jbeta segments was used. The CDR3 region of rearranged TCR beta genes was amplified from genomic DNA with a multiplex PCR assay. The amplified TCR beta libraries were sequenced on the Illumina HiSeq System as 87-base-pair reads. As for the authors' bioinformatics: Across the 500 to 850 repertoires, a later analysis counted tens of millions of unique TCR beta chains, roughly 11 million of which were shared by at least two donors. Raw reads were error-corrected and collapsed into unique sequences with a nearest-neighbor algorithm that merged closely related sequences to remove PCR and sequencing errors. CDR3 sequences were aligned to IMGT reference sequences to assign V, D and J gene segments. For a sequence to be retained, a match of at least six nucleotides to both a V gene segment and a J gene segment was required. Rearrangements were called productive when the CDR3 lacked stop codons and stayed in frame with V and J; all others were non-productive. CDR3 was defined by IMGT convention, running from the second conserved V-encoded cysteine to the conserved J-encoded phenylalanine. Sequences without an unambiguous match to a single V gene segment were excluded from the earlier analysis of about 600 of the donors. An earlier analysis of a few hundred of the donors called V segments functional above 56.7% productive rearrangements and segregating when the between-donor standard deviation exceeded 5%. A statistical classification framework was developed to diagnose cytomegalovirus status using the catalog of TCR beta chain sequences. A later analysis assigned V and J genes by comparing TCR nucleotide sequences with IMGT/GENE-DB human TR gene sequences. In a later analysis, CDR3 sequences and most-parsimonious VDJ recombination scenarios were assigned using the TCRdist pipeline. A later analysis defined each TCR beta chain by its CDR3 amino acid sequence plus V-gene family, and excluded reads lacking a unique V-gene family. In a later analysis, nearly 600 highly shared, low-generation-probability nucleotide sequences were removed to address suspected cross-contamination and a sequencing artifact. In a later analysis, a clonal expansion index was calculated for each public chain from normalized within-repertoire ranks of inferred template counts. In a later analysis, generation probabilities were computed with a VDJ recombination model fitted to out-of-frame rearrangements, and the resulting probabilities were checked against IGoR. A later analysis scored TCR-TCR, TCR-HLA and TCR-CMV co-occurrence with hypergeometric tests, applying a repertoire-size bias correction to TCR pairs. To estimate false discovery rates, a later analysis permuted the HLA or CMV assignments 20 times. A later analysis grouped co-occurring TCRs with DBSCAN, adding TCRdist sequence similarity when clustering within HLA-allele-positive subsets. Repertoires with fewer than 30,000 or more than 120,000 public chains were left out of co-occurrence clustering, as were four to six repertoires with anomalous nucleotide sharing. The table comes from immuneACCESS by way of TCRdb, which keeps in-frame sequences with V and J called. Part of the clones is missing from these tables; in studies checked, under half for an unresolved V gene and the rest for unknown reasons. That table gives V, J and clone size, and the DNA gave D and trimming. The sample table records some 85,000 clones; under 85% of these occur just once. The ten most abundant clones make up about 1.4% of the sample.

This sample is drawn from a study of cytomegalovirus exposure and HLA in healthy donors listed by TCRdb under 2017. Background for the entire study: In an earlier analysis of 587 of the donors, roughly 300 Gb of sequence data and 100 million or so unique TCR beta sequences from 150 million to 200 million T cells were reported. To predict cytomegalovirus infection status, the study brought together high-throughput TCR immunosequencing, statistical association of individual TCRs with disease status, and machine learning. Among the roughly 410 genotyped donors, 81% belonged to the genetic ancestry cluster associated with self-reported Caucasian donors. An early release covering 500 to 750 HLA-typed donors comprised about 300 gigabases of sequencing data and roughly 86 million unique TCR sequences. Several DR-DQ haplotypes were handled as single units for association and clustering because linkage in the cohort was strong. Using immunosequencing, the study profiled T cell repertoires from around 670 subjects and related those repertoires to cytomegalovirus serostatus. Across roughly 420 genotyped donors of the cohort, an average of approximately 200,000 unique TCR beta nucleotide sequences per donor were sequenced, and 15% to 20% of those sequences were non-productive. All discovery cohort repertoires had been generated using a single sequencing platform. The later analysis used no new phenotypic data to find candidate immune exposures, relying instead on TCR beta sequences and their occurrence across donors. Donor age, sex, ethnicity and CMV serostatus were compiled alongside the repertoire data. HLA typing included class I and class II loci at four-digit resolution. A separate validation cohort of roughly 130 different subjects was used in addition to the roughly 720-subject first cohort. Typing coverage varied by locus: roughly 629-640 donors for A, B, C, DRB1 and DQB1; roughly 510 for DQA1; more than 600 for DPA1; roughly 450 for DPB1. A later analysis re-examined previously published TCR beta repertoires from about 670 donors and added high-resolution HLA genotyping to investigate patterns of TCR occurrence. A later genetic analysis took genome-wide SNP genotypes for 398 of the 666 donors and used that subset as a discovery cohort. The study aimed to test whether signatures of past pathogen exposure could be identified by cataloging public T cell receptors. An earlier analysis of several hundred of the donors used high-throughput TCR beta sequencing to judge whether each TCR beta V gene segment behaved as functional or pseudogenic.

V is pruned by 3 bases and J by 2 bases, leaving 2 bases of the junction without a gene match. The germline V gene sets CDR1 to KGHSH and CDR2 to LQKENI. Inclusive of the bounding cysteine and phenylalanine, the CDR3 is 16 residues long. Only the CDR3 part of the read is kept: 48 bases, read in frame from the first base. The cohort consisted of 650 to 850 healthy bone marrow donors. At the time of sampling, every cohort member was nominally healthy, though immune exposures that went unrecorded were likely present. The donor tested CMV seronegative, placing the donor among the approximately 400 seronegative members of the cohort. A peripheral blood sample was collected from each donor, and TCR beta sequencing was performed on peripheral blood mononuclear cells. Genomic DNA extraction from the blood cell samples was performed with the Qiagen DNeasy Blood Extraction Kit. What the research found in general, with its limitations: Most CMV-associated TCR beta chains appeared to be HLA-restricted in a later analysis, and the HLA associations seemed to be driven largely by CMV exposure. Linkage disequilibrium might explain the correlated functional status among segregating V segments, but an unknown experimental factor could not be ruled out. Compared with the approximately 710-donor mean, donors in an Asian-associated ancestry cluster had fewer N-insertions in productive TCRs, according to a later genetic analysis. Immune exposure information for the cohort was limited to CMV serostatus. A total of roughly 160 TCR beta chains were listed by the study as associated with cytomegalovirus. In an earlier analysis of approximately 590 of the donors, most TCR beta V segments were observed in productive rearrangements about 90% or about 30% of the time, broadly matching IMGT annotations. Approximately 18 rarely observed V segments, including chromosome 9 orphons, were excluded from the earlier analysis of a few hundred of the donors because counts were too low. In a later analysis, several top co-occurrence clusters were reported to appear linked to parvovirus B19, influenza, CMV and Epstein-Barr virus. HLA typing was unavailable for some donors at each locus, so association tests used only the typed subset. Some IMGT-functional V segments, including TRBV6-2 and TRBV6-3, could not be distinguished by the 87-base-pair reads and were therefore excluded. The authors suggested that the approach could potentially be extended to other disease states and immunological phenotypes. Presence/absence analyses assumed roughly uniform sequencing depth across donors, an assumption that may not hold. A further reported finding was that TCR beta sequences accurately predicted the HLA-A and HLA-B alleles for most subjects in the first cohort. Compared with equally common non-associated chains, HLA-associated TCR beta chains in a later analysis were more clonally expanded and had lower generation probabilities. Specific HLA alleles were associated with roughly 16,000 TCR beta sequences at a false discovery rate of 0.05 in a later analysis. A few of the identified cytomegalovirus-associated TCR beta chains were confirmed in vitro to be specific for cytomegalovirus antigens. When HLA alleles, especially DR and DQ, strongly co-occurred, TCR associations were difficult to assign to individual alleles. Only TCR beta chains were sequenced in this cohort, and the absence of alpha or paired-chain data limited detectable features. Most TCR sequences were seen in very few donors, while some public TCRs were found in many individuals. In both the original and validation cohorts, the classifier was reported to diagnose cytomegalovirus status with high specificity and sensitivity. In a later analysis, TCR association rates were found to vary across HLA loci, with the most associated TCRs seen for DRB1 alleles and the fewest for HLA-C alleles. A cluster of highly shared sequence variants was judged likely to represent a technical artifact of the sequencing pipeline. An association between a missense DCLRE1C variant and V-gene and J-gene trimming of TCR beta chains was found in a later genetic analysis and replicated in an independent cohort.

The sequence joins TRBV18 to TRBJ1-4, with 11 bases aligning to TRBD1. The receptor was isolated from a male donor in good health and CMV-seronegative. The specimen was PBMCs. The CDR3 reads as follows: CASSPGQGATNEKLFF. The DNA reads TGTGCCAGCTCACCCGGACAGGGGGCGACTAATGAAAAACTGTTTTTT.